These 5 T cell receptor beta chains share one sample of origin, sequenced in a study of somatic mutations in cytotoxic T cells in rheumatoid arthritis. The repertoire was sequenced with immunoSEQ multiplex PCR; TCRdb's copy has only in-frame clones and lacks some. The repertoire consists of under 15,000 clones, with 74% occurring once and the leading ten covering approximately 10%. Sequenced: CD8+ T cells sorted from blood. These receptors all come from a woman in her forties in good health.

This chain connects TRBV6-5 to TRBJ1-1; 7 positions agree with TRBD1. The CDR3 loop spans 15 amino acids. CDR1 is MNHEY and CDR2 is SVGAGI in the germline V gene. The junction had 9 bases not matched to a gene; V was cut back by 5 bases and J by 3 bases. For the CDR3, the DNA is TGTGCCAGCAGTAACACAGGGGCGTCGGACACTGAAGCTTTCTTT. This sequence encodes CASSNTGASDTEAFF.

CDR3 sequence: CASSIEGADTGELFF. CDR3 sequence (DNA): TGTGCCAGTAGTATCGAGGGGGCGGACACCGGGGAGCTGTTTTTT. The chain recombines TRBV19 with TRBJ2-2, with 7 bases lining up with TRBD1. The CDR3 extends over 15 amino acids. CDR1 is LNHDA, CDR2 SQIVND, per germline (reference sequence). Germline trimming cut 3 bases from V and 3 bases from J; bases unmatched to any gene: 4.

This chain joins TRBV12-1 and TRBJ2-6. TRBV12-1 is an annotated pseudogene. This CDR3 comprises 16 residues. CDR3 region: CASSFGVIPGANVLTF. For the CDR3, the DNA is TGTGCCAGCAGCTTTGGGGTAATCCCTGGGGCCAACGTCCTGACTTTC.

CDR3 region: CASSPAGAPQGAYGYTF. In DNA, the CDR3 is TGCGCCAGCAGCCCCGCGGGGGCCCCGCAGGGTGCCTATGGCTACACCTTC. The rearrangement uses TRBV5-1 and TRBJ1-2; weak D call: TRBD1 (6 bases). Trimming cost V 4 bases and J 4 bases, with 23 bases left between them. Germline CDR1 is SGHRS and CDR2 is YFSETQ. The CDR3 is 17 residues long.

This chain joins TRBV5-1 and TRBJ2-7, with D possibly matching TRBD2 (6 bases). The CDR3 sequence is 15 residues long. Germline V gene data show CDR1 as SGHRS and CDR2 as YFSETQ. Trimming removed 6 bases from V and 0 bases from J, with 16 bases in between. CDR3 bases: TGCGCCAGCAATAGTGGCGGGGAGTTCTCCTACGAGCAGTACTTC. Translating gives CASNSGGEFSYEQYF.